The rows below give T cell receptor beta chains drawn from one sample of a study of graft-versus-host responses after intestinal transplantation. What these receptors recognize is not known. Produced via immunoSEQ multiplex PCR; TCRdb's table is partial and in-frame only. The repertoire has roughly 81,000 clones, approximately 78% of them found once; the top ten carry approximately 0.78%. The material was unstimulated CD4+ T cells sorted from spleen or lymph node cells, obtained before intestinal transplant. Receptor source: a human donor who received an intestinal transplant. The CDR3 runs from the conserved cysteine through the conserved F or W. A D gene is named only where the DNA matches it firmly. Only some rows state a clone size, as once, few, many or a class for expanded clones.

v_call	j_call	clone_size	d_call	cdr3_aa	cdr3_nt
TRBV5-1	TRBJ2-7	-	-	CASSPDRTKSYEQYF	TGCGCCAGCAGCCCGGACAGGACTAAATCCTACGAGCAGTACTTC
TRBV6-5	TRBJ1-2	-	-	CASSRQVDYGYTF	TGTGCCAGCAGTCGACAGGTTGACTATGGCTACACCTTC
TRBV5-1	TRBJ1-2	once	-	CASSADREGRGYTF	TGCGCCAGCAGCGCGGACAGAGAGGGAAGAGGCTACACCTTC
TRBV5-4	TRBJ2-1	-	-	CASSFPTRDSYNEQFF	TGTGCCAGCAGCTTCCCAACTAGAGACTCCTACAATGAGCAGTTCTTC
TRBV19	TRBJ1-2	-	-	CASSILVGQGLYGYTF	TGTGCCAGTAGTATACTGGTGGGTCAGGGACTCTATGGCTACACCTTC
TRBV6-6	TRBJ1-1	-	-	CASSYSIRSQNTEAFF	TGTGCCAGCAGTTACTCGATACGGTCCCAGAACACTGAAGCTTTCTTT
TRBV7-9	TRBJ2-7	-	-	CASSLSRGQAQYF	TGTGCCAGCAGCTTATCGCGGGGCCAAGCGCAGTACTTC
TRBV7-6	TRBJ2-3	-	TRBD1	CASSSLGQGYTDTQYF	TGTGCCAGCAGCTCCCTAGGACAGGGTTACACAGATACGCAGTATTTT
TRBV7-9	TRBJ1-1	once	-	CASSLLGANTEAFF	TGTGCCAGCAGCTTGCTGGGGGCGAACACTGAAGCTTTCTTT
TRBV4-2	TRBJ2-3	-	TRBD2	CASSPSWTSGTDTQYF	TGTGCCAGCAGCCCCTCTTGGACTAGCGGCACAGATACGCAGTATTTT
TRBV6-5	TRBJ1-2	-	TRBD1	CASSTAGGRDYGYTF	TGTGCCAGCAGTACTGCAGGGGGTCGGGACTATGGCTACACCTTC
TRBV5-1	TRBJ2-5	-	-	CASSLVTGMEETQYF	TGCGCCAGCAGCTTGGTCACAGGGATGGAGGAGACCCAGTACTTC
TRBV2	TRBJ1-3	-	-	CASSGRWAYFSGNTIYF	TGTGCCAGCAGTGGGAGGTGGGCGTATTTCTCTGGAAACACCATATATTTT
TRBV11-2	TRBJ2-7	-	-	CASNPGGQRLGQYF	TGTGCCAGCAACCCAGGGGGGCAGCGCCTAGGGCAGTACTTC
TRBV5-1	TRBJ2-7	few	TRBD2	CASSFTSGSTYEQYF	TGCGCCAGCAGCTTCACTAGCGGTTCAACCTACGAGCAGTACTTC
TRBV7-9	TRBJ2-7	-	-	CASSPEGNSYEQYF	TGTGCCAGCAGCCCGGAGGGCAACTCCTACGAGCAGTACTTC
TRBV14	TRBJ1-1	few	-	CASSVRGGSLGAFF	TGTGCCAGCAGCGTACGCGGCGGATCGCTGGGAGCTTTCTTT
TRBV7-6	TRBJ2-7	-	TRBD1	CASSLSWDSYEQYF	TGTGCCAGCAGCTTATCGTGGGACAGCTACGAGCAGTACTTC
TRBV27	TRBJ2-1	-	TRBD2	CASIPRLREASSYNEQFF	TGTGCCAGCATCCCGCGCTTGCGGGAGGCCTCCTCCTACAATGAGCAGTTCTTC
TRBV6-6	TRBJ1-4	-	-	CASTTTGGIYEKLFF	TGTGCCAGCACCACTACGGGGGGGATATATGAAAAACTGTTTTTT
TRBV2	TRBJ2-7	-	-	CASRDYRVEQYF	TGTGCCAGCAGGGACTATCGAGTCGAGCAGTACTTC
TRBV10-3	TRBJ2-3	-	TRBD1	CAISGQGAVDTQYF	TGTGCCATCAGCGGACAGGGGGCGGTAGATACGCAGTATTTT
TRBV9	TRBJ2-3	-	TRBD2	CASSVTSGYTDTQYF	TGTGCCAGCAGCGTGACTAGCGGGTACACAGATACGCAGTATTTT
TRBV19	TRBJ2-7	-	TRBD2	CASSMTSGAYEQYF	TGTGCCAGTAGTATGACTAGCGGGGCCTACGAGCAGTACTTC
TRBV6-8	TRBJ1-1	-	TRBD1	CASRMDRPVREAFF	TGTGCCAGCAGAATGGACAGGCCCGTCCGGGAAGCTTTCTTT
TRBV20-1	TRBJ2-7	-	-	CSASGTYKQYF	TGCAGTGCTAGTGGGACTTACAAGCAGTACTTC
TRBV7-9	TRBJ2-1	-	-	CASSLGTSRRVDEQFF	TGTGCCAGCAGCTTAGGAACTAGCCGGAGAGTCGATGAGCAGTTCTTC
TRBV2	TRBJ2-7	-	-	CASSPFDEQYF	TGTGCCAGCAGCCCGTTTGACGAGCAGTACTTC
TRBV28	TRBJ1-1	-	TRBD1	CASSPGTGGFTEAFF	TGTGCCAGCAGTCCCGGGACAGGGGGGTTCACTGAAGCTTTCTTT
TRBV7-7	TRBJ2-2	-	-	CASSAGETGELFF	TGTGCCAGCAGCGCGGGCGAGACCGGGGAGCTGTTTTTT
TRBV27	TRBJ2-2	-	TRBD1	CASTRTGENTGELFF	TGTGCCAGCACCAGGACAGGAGAGAACACCGGGGAGCTGTTTTTT
TRBV5-5	TRBJ1-4	-	-	CASSLDEAATNEKLFF	TGTGCCAGCAGCTTGGATGAAGCTGCAACTAATGAAAAACTGTTTTTT
TRBV18	TRBJ2-3	-	-	CASSPSLTSADTQYF	TGTGCCAGCTCACCTTCGCTTACAAGTGCAGATACGCAGTATTTT
TRBV11-2	TRBJ1-4	-	TRBD1	CASSRITGVNEKLFF	TGTGCCAGCAGCCGAATTACAGGGGTTAATGAAAAACTGTTTTTT
TRBV19	TRBJ1-2	-	-	CASSILGRANYGYTF	TGTGCCAGTAGTATCCTTGGGAGAGCTAACTATGGCTACACCTTC
TRBV7-3	TRBJ1-1	-	-	CASSLTGGNTEAFF	TGTGCCAGCAGCTTAACAGGGGGGAACACTGAAGCTTTCTTT
TRBV5-1	TRBJ2-7	-	-	CASSLEGGRSYEQYF	TGCGCCAGCAGCTTGGAGGGCGGGCGTAGCTACGAGCAGTACTTC